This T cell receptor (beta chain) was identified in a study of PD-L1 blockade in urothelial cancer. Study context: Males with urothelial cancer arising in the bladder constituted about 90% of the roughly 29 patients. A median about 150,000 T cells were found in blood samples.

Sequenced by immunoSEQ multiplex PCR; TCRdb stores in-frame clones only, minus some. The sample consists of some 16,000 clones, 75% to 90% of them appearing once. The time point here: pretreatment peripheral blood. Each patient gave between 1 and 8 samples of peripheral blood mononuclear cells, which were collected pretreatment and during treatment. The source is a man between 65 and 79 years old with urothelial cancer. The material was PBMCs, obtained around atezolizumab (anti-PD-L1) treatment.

The CDR3: CASSAGPAEKLFF. The CDR3 coding sequence is TGTGCCAGCAGCGCAGGCCCCGCGGAAAAACTGTTTTTT. The chain recombines TRBV2 with TRBJ1-4; no clear D. The CDR3 sequence is 13 residues long. Trimming left V 6 bases short and J 8 bases short, with 13 bases between. Germline V gene sequence: CDR1 SNHLY, CDR2 FYNNEI.